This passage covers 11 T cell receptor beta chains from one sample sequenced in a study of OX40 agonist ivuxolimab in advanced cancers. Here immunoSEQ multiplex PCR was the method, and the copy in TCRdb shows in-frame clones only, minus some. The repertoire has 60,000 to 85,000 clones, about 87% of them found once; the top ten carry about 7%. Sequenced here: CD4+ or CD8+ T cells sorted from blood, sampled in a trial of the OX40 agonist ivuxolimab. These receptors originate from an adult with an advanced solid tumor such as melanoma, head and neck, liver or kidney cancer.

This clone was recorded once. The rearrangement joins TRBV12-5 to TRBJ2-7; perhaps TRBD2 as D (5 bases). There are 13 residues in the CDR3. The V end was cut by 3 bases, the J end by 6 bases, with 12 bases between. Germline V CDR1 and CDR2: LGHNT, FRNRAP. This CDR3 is CASGFGGGREQYF. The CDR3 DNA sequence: TGTGCTAGTGGTTTTGGAGGCGGTCGCGAGCAGTACTTC.

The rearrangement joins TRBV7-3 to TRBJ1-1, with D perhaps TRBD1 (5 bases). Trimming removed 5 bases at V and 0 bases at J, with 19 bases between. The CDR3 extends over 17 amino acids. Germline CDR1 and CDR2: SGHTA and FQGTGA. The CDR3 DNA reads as TGTGCCAGCAGCCCGGAGGGGATCCTACCCTTGAACACTGAAGCTTTCTTT. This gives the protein CASSPEGILPLNTEAFF.

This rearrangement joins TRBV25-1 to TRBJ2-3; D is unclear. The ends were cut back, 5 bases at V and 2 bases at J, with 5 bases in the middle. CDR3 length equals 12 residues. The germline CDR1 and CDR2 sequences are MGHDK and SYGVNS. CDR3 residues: CASSSHTDTQYF. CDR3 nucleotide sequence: TGTGCCAGCAGTTCTCACACAGATACGCAGTATTTT.

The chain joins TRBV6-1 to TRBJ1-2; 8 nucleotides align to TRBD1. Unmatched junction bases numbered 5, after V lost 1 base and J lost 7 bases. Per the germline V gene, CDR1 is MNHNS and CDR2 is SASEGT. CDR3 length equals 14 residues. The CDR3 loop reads CASSEVDRASGYTF. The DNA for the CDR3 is TGTGCCAGCAGTGAAGTGGACAGGGCGAGTGGCTACACCTTC.

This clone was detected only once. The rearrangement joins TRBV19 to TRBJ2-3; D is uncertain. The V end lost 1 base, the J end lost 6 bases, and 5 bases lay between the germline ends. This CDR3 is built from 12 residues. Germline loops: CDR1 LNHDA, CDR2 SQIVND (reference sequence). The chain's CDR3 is CASSIGWDTQYF. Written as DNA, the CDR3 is TGTGCCAGTAGTATAGGATGGGATACGCAGTATTTT.

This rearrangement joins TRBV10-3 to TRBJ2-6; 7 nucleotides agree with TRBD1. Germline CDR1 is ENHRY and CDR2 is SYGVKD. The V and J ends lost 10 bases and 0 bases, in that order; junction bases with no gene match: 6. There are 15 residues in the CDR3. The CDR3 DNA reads TGTGCCACGGGGACAGCCAGCTCTGGGGCCAACGTCCTGACTTTC. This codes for CATGTASSGANVLTF.

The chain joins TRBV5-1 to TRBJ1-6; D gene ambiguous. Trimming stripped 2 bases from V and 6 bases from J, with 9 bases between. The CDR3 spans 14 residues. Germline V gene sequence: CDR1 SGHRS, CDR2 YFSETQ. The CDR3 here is CASSFIEGNSPLHF. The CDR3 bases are TGCGCCAGCAGCTTCATAGAGGGTAATTCACCCCTCCACTTT.

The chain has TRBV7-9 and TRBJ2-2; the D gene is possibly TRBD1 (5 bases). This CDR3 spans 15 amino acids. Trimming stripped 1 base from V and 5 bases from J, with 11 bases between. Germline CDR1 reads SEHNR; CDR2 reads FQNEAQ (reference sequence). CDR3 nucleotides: TGTGCCAGCAGCTTAGTCGGCAGGGTGACCGGGGAGCTGTTTTTT. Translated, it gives CASSLVGRVTGELFF.

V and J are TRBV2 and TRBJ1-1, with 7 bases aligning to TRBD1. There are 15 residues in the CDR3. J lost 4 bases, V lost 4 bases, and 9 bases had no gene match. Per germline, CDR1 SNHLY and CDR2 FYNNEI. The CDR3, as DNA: TGTGCCAGCAGTGCTCGGACAGGCCGTGCCACTGAAGCTTTCTTT. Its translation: CASSARTGRATEAFF.

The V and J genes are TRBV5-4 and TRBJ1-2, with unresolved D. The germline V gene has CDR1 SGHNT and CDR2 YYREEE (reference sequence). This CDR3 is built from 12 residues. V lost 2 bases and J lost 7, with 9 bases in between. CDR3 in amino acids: CASSFGVGGYTF. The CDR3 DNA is TGTGCCAGCAGCTTCGGGGTTGGTGGCTACACCTTC.

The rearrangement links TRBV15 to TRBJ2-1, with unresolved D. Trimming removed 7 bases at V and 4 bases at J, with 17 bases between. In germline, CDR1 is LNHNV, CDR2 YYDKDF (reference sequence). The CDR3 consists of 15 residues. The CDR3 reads CATTLRRQIYNEQFF. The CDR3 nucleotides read TGTGCCACCACCTTGCGGCGGCAGATTTACAATGAGCAGTTCTTC.